This T cell receptor beta chain was documented in a study of identical twins. Looked up from germline, CDR1 is LGHNA and CDR2 is YNFKEQ. The V gene lost 4 bases and the J gene lost 1 base, with 22 bases spanning the gap. CDR3 length: 18 residues. TCRdb called the 5' RACE reads again in MiXCR, with one record for every CDR3 protein. The table shows around 280,000 distinct CDR3 sequences, with around 8.8% occurring only once. A further study also used this sample, focusing on yellow fever vaccine responses in identical twins.

The chain recombines TRBV4-2 with TRBJ1-1; possibly TRBD1 for D (6 bases). The material sequenced was memory (CD45RO+) T cells sorted from blood. The sequence came from a woman under 30 in good health. In DNA, the CDR3 is TGTGCCAGCAGCCGAAGGTGGACAGAGGGAGTAGAGAACACTGAAGCTTTCTTT. Residues: CASSRRWTEGVENTEAFF.